The subject of this entry is one T cell receptor (beta chain). Its cognate antigen is unknown. The J segment lost 2 bases and the V segment lost 2 bases, leaving 5 bases of the junction unmatched. The CDR3 has 18 residues. CDR1 and CDR2 from the germline V gene are MGHRA and YSYEKL. This entry is derived from a study of T cell repertoires in cytomegalovirus infection. TCRdb re-called the reads with MiXCR, one entry per CDR3 protein. Of 640,000 or so distinct CDR3 sequences in the sample, around 30% were seen once. The chain couples TRBV4-1 to TRBJ2-2; the match to TRBD2 covers 13 bases. The receptor comes from a human donor in good health (CMV status not recorded). Some clones in this sample may be carry-over from other donors' samples. The sequencing here drew on cultured PBMCs, taken from culture after CMV antigen stimulation. The CDR3 reads CASSQQLAGGYNTGELFF. CDR3 nucleotides: TGCGCCAGCAGCCAACAACTAGCGGGGGGGTACAACACCGGGGAGCTGTTTTTT.